Each of the 14 T cell receptor beta chains below was sequenced from the same sample in a study of blood T cell repertoires in COVID-19. Produced via immunoSEQ multiplex PCR; TCRdb's table is partial and in-frame only. The sample contains about 150,000 clones, approximately 85% of which appear only once. What was sequenced was peripheral blood. The receptor set was obtained from an elderly man with COVID-19, enrolled during active disease.

The chain is built from TRBV6-2 or TRBV6-3 and TRBJ1-2; D unresolved. This CDR3 region has 12 residues. In germline, CDR1 is MNHEY, CDR2 SVGEGT. With 3 bases removed from V and 3 bases from J, the gap between germline ends came to 5 bases. CDR3 region: CASSYIHYGYTF. The DNA of the CDR3 is TGTGCCAGCAGTTATATCCACTATGGCTACACCTTC.

This clone occurred once. The J gene is TRBJ1-2, the V gene TRBV19, with TRBD1 as a possible D gene (5 bases). CDR3 size: 14 residues. The germline CDR1 and CDR2 sequences are LNHDA and SQIVND (reference sequence). Trimming stripped 5 bases from V and 2 bases from J, with 12 bases between. CDR3 coding DNA: TGTGCCAGTAGTCCTGGGGCAGGGAACTATGGCTACACCTTC. Its protein product is CASSPGAGNYGYTF.

The chain links TRBV23-1 to TRBJ1-4; D not certain. TRBV23-1 belongs to the ORF category, with a function that is uncertain. CDR3 size: 17 residues. V was shortened by 4 bases and J by 4 bases, with 19 bases between the two germline ends. The CDR3 DNA is TGCGCCAGCAGTCGTATCTTAGGTACGACAAATAATGAAAAACTGTTTTTT. As protein: CASSRILGTTNNEKLFF.

This chain links TRBV18 with TRBJ2-7; D might be TRBD2 (5 bases). Germline lookup yields CDR1 KGHSH and CDR2 LQKENI. The CDR3 length is 16 residues. V lost 6 bases and J lost 2, with 20 bases in between. The CDR3 is CASSPFSRGNTYEQYF. CDR3 in DNA: TGTGCCAGCTCTCCCTTTTCCCGAGGGAACACCTACGAGCAGTACTTC. The whole variable domain, remainder taken from reference TRBV18 and TRBJ2-7, is NAGVMQNPRHLVRRRGQEARLRCSPMKGHSHVYWYRQLPEEGLKFMVYLQKENIIDESGMPKERFSAEFPKEGPSILRIQQVVRGDSAAYFCASSPFSRGNTYEQYFGPGTRLTVT.

V gene TRBV7-9 combines with J gene TRBJ1-4, with D possibly matching TRBD1 (5 bases). CDR3 size: 17 residues. Germline V gene lookup returns CDR1 SEHNR and CDR2 FQNEAQ (reference sequence). Trimming removed 3 bases at V and 3 bases at J, with 17 bases between. CDR3 bases: TGTGCCAGCAGCTTCGGAAGGTCAGGGTTGTCTAATGAAAAACTGTTTTTT. Translated: CASSFGRSGLSNEKLFF.

The gene calls are TRBV11-3 and TRBJ1-1; D is unresolved. This CDR3 spans 16 amino acids. CDR1 and CDR2 (germline): SGHNT, YENEEA. With 2 bases removed from V and 0 bases from J, the gap between germline ends came to 13 bases. CDR3 sequence (DNA): TGTGCCAGCAGCTTACTTGGTTTTAGCATGAACACTGAAGCTTTCTTT. As protein: CASSLLGFSMNTEAFF.

The chain uses TRBV7-8 and TRBJ2-2, with unresolved D. Germline CDR1 reads SGHVS; CDR2 reads FQNEAQ. V gave up 1 base and J gave up 6 bases, with 6 bases separating them. CDR3 length: 13 amino acids. CDR3 region: CASSLGSPGELFF. The CDR3, as DNA: TGTGCCAGCAGCTTAGGGAGCCCCGGGGAGCTGTTTTTT.

The chain combines TRBV5-1 with TRBJ2-5; TRBD1 agrees at 11 bases. CDR3 length equals 14 residues. Trimming at V came to 4 bases and at J to 3 bases, leaving 2 bases not matched to a gene. CDR1 is SGHRS and CDR2 is YFSETQ in the germline V gene. The CDR3 coding sequence is TGCGCCAGCAGCAGGGACAGGGGGAAAGAGACCCAGTACTTC. This codes for CASSRDRGKETQYF.

This clone has more than one count but fewer than ten. This chain links TRBV21-1 with TRBJ1-5; the D segment call TRBD1 is taken from the table without a DNA check. TRBV21-1 is labeled a pseudogene. The CDR3 extends over 17 amino acids. CDR3 loop: CASSKDRDNSPKQPQHF. The CDR3 DNA reads TGTGCCAGCAGCAAAGATAGGGACAATTCCCCGAAACAGCCCCAGCATTTT.

This sequence joins TRBV5-5 and TRBJ1-3, with 7 bases aligning to TRBD1. With 6 bases clipped from V and 4 bases from J, the junction kept 13 bases outside the gene matches. Germline CDR1 and CDR2: SGHKS and YYEKEE (reference sequence). The CDR3 spans 16 residues. CDR3 sequence reads: CASTYTGVLLGNTIYF. CDR3 in DNA: TGTGCCAGCACCTACACAGGGGTGCTCTTAGGAAACACCATATATTTT.

The chain is built from TRBV6-2 or TRBV6-3 and TRBJ2-2; no clear D. The germline V gene has CDR1 MNHEY and CDR2 SVGEGT. CDR3 length: 16 amino acids. Trimming left V 4 bases short and J 3 bases short, with 15 bases between. CDR3 bases: TGTGCCAGCAGTTCCCCGAGACGGCGGCACACCGGGGAGCTGTTTTTT. Its protein product is CASSSPRRRHTGELFF.

Regarding this clone: No DNA is shown, since the ends of the CDR3 on it are uncertain; the CDR3 is the one TCRdb lists. The chain uses TRBV7-2 and TRBJ1-4. Termini included, the CDR3 measures 16 amino acids. The germline V gene has CDR1 SGHTA and CDR2 FQGNSA. CDR3 in amino acids: CASSLSFGAGSEKLFF.

The chain couples TRBV10-3 to TRBJ2-6, with a tentative D call TRBD1 (6 bases). Germline-derived CDR1 and CDR2 are ENHRY and SYGVKD. The CDR3 consists of 18 residues. Trimming stripped 6 bases from V and 0 bases from J, with 18 bases between. The chain's CDR3 is CAIRRLQGSLSGANVLTF. The DNA for the CDR3 is TGTGCCATCAGGCGATTACAGGGTTCCCTCTCTGGGGCCAACGTCCTGACTTTC.

This clone was counted a few times. This chain links TRBV7-9 with TRBJ2-5, with TRBD2 matching over 10 bases. This CDR3 contains 19 residues. After removal of 1 base from V and 0 bases from J, the junction contained 11 bases not matched to a gene. Per the germline V gene, CDR1 is SEHNR and CDR2 is FQNEAQ (reference sequence). CDR3 sequence: CASSLVVLAGASNQETQYF. The DNA for the CDR3 is TGTGCCAGCAGCTTAGTAGTCCTAGCGGGGGCCTCCAACCAAGAGACCCAGTACTTC.